This record covers a single TCR beta chain. The data stem from a study of T cell changes during pregnancy in multiple sclerosis. TCRdb's table, derived via immunoSEQ multiplex PCR, lists solely in-frame clones and lacks some. The table shows roughly 100,000 clones, with under 95% occurring only once. J gave up 1 base and V 4 bases, and 16 bases lay outside the gene matches. Germline CDR1 and CDR2: SGHNT and YYREEE (reference sequence). The CDR3 totals 18 residues. The gene calls are TRBV5-4 and TRBJ2-7; 8 bases fit TRBD2. This specimen was peripheral blood, taken after pregnancy. This receptor was taken from a female donor with multiple sclerosis, enrolled in a pregnancy study. The CDR3 DNA reads TGTGCCAGCAGCCTTTTCGGCGGATCGGGGGGGGCTTCCTACGAGCAGTACTTC. Its protein is CASSLFGGSGGASYEQYF.